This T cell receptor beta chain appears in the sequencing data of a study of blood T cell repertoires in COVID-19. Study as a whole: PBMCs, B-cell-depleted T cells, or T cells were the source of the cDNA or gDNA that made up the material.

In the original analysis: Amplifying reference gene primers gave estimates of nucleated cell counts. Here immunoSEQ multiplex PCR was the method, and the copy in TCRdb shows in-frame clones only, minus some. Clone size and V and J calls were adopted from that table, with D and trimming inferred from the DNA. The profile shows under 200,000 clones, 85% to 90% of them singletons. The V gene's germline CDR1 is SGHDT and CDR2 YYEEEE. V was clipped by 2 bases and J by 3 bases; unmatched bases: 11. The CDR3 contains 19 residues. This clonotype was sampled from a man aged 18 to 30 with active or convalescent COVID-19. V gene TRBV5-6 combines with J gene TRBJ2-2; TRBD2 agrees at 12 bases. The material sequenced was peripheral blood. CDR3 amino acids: CASSFPSGGAADYTGELFF. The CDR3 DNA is TGTGCCAGCAGCTTCCCTAGCGGGGGGGCCGCGGATTACACCGGGGAGCTGTTTTTT.